This TCR beta chain was identified during a study of blood T cell repertoires in COVID-19. Study context: Spain, Italy and the United States supplied samples that represented acute and convalescent COVID-19. Nucleic acid was either cDNA or gDNA, and it came from T cells, B-cell-depleted T cells, or PBMCs.

Original analysis: Counts of nucleated cells, estimated from reference gene primer amplification, were obtained. Some clones are missing from TCRdb's copy, which holds only in-frame ones; the method was immunoSEQ multiplex PCR. The V and J calls and the clone size are those of that table, but D and trimming were determined from the DNA. The table includes about 230,000 clones, about 80% detected once. V lost 2 bases, J lost 10 bases, and 6 bases stayed unmatched. Germline V lookup: CDR1 SNHLY, CDR2 FYNNEI. CDR3 length equals 15 residues. This chain uses TRBV2 with TRBJ2-1, with 12 bases matching TRBD2. This receptor was obtained from a woman aged 50 to 60 with acute or convalescent COVID-19. Sequenced input: peripheral blood. This CDR3 reads CASSEMTSGSGEQFF. DNA of the CDR3: TGTGCCAGCAGTGAAATGACTAGCGGGAGTGGAGAGCAGTTCTTC.